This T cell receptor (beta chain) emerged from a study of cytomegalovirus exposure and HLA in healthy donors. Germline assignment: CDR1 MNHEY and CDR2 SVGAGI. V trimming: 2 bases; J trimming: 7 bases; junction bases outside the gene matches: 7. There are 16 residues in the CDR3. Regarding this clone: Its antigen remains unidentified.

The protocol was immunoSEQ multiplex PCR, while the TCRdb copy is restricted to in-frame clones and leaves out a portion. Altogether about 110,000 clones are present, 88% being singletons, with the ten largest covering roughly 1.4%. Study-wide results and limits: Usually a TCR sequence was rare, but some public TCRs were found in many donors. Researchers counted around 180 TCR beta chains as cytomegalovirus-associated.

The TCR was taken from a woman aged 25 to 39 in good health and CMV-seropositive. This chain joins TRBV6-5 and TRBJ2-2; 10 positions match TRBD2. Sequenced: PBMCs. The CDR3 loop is CASSYGAGGPSGELFF. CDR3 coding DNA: TGTGCCAGCAGTTACGGAGCGGGAGGGCCTAGCGGGGAGCTGTTTTTT.